This T cell receptor (beta chain) was documented in a study of beta chain features in type 1 diabetes. This clone has just a few counts. cDNA synthesis used the whole RNA isolate, giving expressed TCRB sequences. Generated by immunoSEQ multiplex PCR, the TCRdb table keeps only in-frame clones and is missing some. The repertoire holds approximately 37,000 clones, with roughly 50% as singletons. CDR1 SGHRS and CDR2 YFSETQ come from the germline V gene. J was trimmed by 4 bases and V by 4 bases; bases with no gene match: 9. The CDR3 has 16 residues. This sequence was found in a woman under 30 in good health. The V and J genes are TRBV5-1 and TRBJ2-1; 9 nucleotides agree with TRBD2. The sample was central memory CD4+ T cells from blood. This CDR3 is CASSPGLREGYNEQFF. CDR3 DNA sequence: TGCGCCAGCAGCCCGGGACTGCGGGAGGGGTACAATGAGCAGTTCTTC.